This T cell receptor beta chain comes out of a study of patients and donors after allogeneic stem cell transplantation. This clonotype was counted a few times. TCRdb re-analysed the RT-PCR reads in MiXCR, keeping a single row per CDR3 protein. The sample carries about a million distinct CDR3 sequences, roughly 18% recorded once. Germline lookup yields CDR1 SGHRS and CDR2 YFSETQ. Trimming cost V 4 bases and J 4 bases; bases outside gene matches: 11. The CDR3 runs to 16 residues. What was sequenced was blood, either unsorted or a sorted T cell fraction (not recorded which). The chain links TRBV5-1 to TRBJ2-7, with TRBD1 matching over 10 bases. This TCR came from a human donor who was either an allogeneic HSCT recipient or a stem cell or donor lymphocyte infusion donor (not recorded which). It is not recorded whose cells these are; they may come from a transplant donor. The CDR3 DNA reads TGCGCCAGCAGCAACTCCCTCCGGGACAGGGGATACGAGCAGTACTTC. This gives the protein CASSNSLRDRGYEQYF.